The 30 T cell receptor beta chains in this list originate from one sample, sequenced in a study of blood T cell repertoires in COVID-19. Assay: immunoSEQ multiplex PCR; the TCRdb copy retains only in-frame clones and omits some. The sample lists just over 300,000 clones; 86% were seen once. The sequenced material came from PBMCs or T cells enriched from blood (not recorded which). These receptors were collected from a man aged 25 to 40 who had recovered from COVID-19.

The V gene is TRBV7-4, the J gene TRBJ1-4; D might be TRBD1 (6 bases). CDR3 length: 15 residues. Germline loops: CDR1 SGHVT, CDR2 SQSDAQ. The ends were cut back, 5 bases at V and 5 bases at J, with 15 bases in the middle. The CDR3 region is CASSTTGHQNEKLFF. Written as DNA, the CDR3 is TGTGCCAGCAGCACCACAGGGCACCAGAATGAAAAACTGTTTTTT.

The genes are TRBV29-1 and TRBJ2-3; 11 bases agree with TRBD2. V shed 1 base, J shed 0 bases, and the junction held 6 bases outside the gene matches. CDR1 is SQVTM and CDR2 is ANQGSEA in the germline V gene. The CDR3 extends over 17 amino acids. CDR3 loop: CSVEGTSGRSSTDTQYF. As DNA, the CDR3 is TGCAGCGTTGAAGGGACTAGCGGGCGCTCTAGCACAGATACGCAGTATTTT.

V and J are TRBV30 and TRBJ2-1, with D tentatively TRBD1 (5 bases). The CDR3 loop spans 13 amino acids. The V gene lost 4 bases and the J gene lost 8 bases, with 15 bases spanning the gap. Per germline, CDR1 GTSNPN and CDR2 SVGIG (reference sequence). The CDR3 nucleotides are TGTGCCTGGAACCAGGGAAGGGGCGATGAGCAGTTCTTC. Translation gives CAWNQGRGDEQFF. Complete variable domain (other parts from reference TRBV30 and TRBJ2-1): SQTIHQWPATLVQPVGSPLSLECTVEGTSNPNLYWYRQAAGRGLQLLFYSVGIGQISSEVPQNLSASRPQDRQFILSSKKLLLSDSGFYLCAWNQGRGDEQFFGPGTRLTVL.

J is TRBJ1-6 and V is TRBV6-5, with D hard to call. V was pared by 10 bases and J by 3 bases, with 16 bases between. CDR1 is MNHEY, CDR2 SVGAGI, per germline. This CDR3 is built from 15 residues. The CDR3 reads CATSRGAGYNSPLHF. In nucleotides, the CDR3 is TGTGCCACATCTCGGGGAGCCGGCTATAATTCACCCCTCCACTTT.

The CDR3 DNA follows: TGTGCCAGCAGCTCTTACCGGGGAGTCGGTACTGAAGCTTTCTTT. It is translated as CASSSYRGVGTEAFF. V is TRBV11-2 and J is TRBJ1-1; no reliable D call. Trimming left V 4 bases short and J 5 bases short, with 17 bases between. Germline V CDR1 and CDR2: SGHAT, FQNNGV. This CDR3 is 15 amino acids long.

The J gene is TRBJ2-7, the V gene TRBV7-2; D is possibly TRBD2 (6 bases). This CDR3 has 14 residues. The ends were cut back, 1 base at V and 2 bases at J, with 9 bases in the middle. Germline V CDR1 and CDR2: SGHTA, FQGNSA. In DNA, the CDR3 is TGTGCCAGCAGCTTAGGAGCGGGCCCCTACGAGCAGTACTTC. Translating gives CASSLGAGPYEQYF.

The chain uses TRBV5-5 and TRBJ1-4, with D possibly being TRBD1 (6 bases). V was pared by 5 bases and J by 4 bases, with 12 bases between. Germline CDR1 reads SGHKS; CDR2 reads YYEKEE (reference sequence). The CDR3 totals 14 residues. CDR3 nucleotide sequence: TGTGCCAGCAGTTTCGACAGGATTAATGAAAAACTGTTTTTT. Translated, it gives CASSFDRINEKLFF.

The V gene is TRBV18, the J gene TRBJ2-1; a weak D match, TRBD1 (5 bases). Germline CDR1 is KGHSH and CDR2 is LQKENI. The CDR3 covers 16 residues. The V end lost 3 bases, the J end lost 4 bases, and 16 bases lay between the germline ends. CDR3 coding DNA: TGTGCCAGCTCACCGAATCAGCAGGGATTGTACAATGAGCAGTTCTTC. It specifies CASSPNQQGLYNEQFF.

This chain links TRBV27 with TRBJ1-5; 9 positions match TRBD1. Trimming removed 2 bases from V and 5 bases from J; junction bases left unmatched: 7. The CDR3 runs to 16 residues. Germline V gives CDR1 MNHEY, CDR2 SMNVEV (reference sequence). CDR3: CASSLGVGTGHQPQHF. The CDR3 DNA sequence: TGTGCCAGCAGTTTAGGCGTCGGGACAGGGCATCAGCCCCAGCATTTT.

The chain joins TRBV15 to TRBJ1-1; TRBD1 matches 7 bases. Germline CDR1 and CDR2: LNHNV and YYDKDF (reference sequence). V trimming: 1 base; J trimming: 11 bases; junction bases outside the gene matches: 10. CDR3 length: 14 residues. DNA of the CDR3: TGTGCCACCAGCAGAGTCGTCGAGGGGGCGCGGGCTTTCTTT. Protein: CATSRVVEGARAFF.

The V and J genes are TRBV27 and TRBJ2-1; 8 nucleotides line up with TRBD2. Trimming took 5 bases from V and 9 from J; bases not matched to a gene: 6. This CDR3 spans 13 amino acids. The germline CDR1 and CDR2 sequences are MNHEY and SMNVEV (reference sequence). The CDR3 protein is CASSPGGPGEQFF. In DNA, the CDR3 is TGTGCCAGCAGTCCGGGGGGGCCAGGTGAGCAGTTCTTC.

The V gene is TRBV5-8, the J gene TRBJ2-7, with TRBD1 matching over 7 bases. After removal of 6 bases from V and 4 bases from J, the junction contained 13 bases not matched to a gene. The CDR3 runs to 15 residues. Germline V gives CDR1 SGHTS, CDR2 YDEGEE. The CDR3 sequence: CASTPDREVRYEQYF. CDR3 coding DNA: TGTGCCAGCACCCCCGACAGGGAAGTAAGGTACGAGCAGTACTTC.

This chain joins TRBV5-6 and TRBJ2-3; 8 bases map to TRBD1. This CDR3 comprises 16 residues. The J segment lost 5 bases and the V segment lost 2 bases, leaving 10 bases of the junction unmatched. Germline-derived CDR1 and CDR2 are SGHDT and YYEEEE. CDR3 bases: TGTGCCAGCAGCTTACGCCGGACAGGGCATCGAGATACGCAGTATTTT. This gives the protein CASSLRRTGHRDTQYF.

V gene TRBV2 combines with J gene TRBJ2-5; weak D call: TRBD2 (5 bases). Trimming took off 4 bases at V and 5 bases at J, with 20 bases between the two ends. Germline CDR1 is SNHLY and CDR2 is FYNNEI. This CDR3 comprises 16 residues. CDR3 DNA sequence: TGTGCCAGCAGTGCCCAACTAGGACTCATCCGCGAGACCCAGTACTTC. It encodes CASSAQLGLIRETQYF.

This clone has ten or more counts. V is TRBV11-3 and J is TRBJ2-1; D is uncertain. The V end was cut by 0 bases, the J end by 0 bases, with 21 bases between. CDR3 length: 20 amino acids. Germline V CDR1 and CDR2: SGHNT, YENEEA. CDR3 sequence reads: CASSLDVYLSGLSSYNEQFF. The CDR3 nucleotides read TGTGCCAGCAGCTTAGATGTCTACCTCTCCGGTTTGAGCTCCTACAATGAGCAGTTCTTC.

This chain connects TRBV27 to TRBJ1-5, with D possibly TRBD1 on 5 matching bases. Germline CDR1 and CDR2: MNHEY and SMNVEV (reference sequence). The ends were cut back, 5 bases at V and 0 bases at J, with 8 bases in the middle. The CDR3 consists of 14 residues. The CDR3 nucleotides are TGTGCCAGCAGTCCGACAGATAGCAATCAGCCCCAGCATTTT. This translates into CASSPTDSNQPQHF.

V and J are TRBV11-2 and TRBJ1-2, with D unclear. Trimming removed 4 bases at V and 5 bases at J, with 11 bases between. Looked up from germline, CDR1 is SGHAT and CDR2 is FQNNGV. CDR3 length equals 13 residues. CDR3: CASSSLRFYGYTF. The CDR3 DNA reads as TGTGCCAGCAGCTCACTCAGGTTTTATGGCTACACCTTC.

V gene TRBV6-5 combines with J gene TRBJ1-6; TRBD1 matches at 7 bases. This CDR3 spans 15 amino acids. Per germline, CDR1 MNHEY and CDR2 SVGAGI. V lost 1 base and J lost 7; bases outside the gene matches: 4. The CDR3 DNA reads TGTGCCAGCAGTTACTACGGGACAGCCAATTCACCCCTCCACTTT. Translating it yields CASSYYGTANSPLHF.

This clone turned up a few times. The rearrangement uses TRBV21-1 and TRBJ1-1; the table's D call TRBD1 went unverified against the DNA. TRBV21-1 is a pseudogene. The CDR3 is made up of 17 amino acids. In DNA form, the CDR3 reads TGTGCCAGCAGCAATGACGAACACGGGACACCGAACACTGAAGCTTTCTTT. Translation: CASSNDEHGTPNTEAFF.

The chain links TRBV5-1 to TRBJ2-3, with 11 bases lining up with TRBD2. This CDR3 comprises 18 residues. CDR1 is SGHRS and CDR2 is YFSETQ in the germline V gene. J gave up 2 bases and V 3 bases, and 11 bases lay outside the gene matches. DNA of the CDR3: TGCGCCAGCAGCTGGACTAGCGGGCTCCAGTCGAACACAGATACGCAGTATTTT. Amino acids: CASSWTSGLQSNTDTQYF.

The chain carries TRBV10-2 and TRBJ2-7; D possibly corresponds to TRBD2 (6 bases). The germline V gene encodes CDR1 WSHSY and CDR2 SAAADI. The CDR3 loop spans 15 amino acids. Trimming took off 4 bases at V and 1 base at J, with 14 bases between the two ends. The CDR3 protein is CASSAEGSGSYEQYF. The CDR3 DNA is TGCGCCAGCAGTGCTGAGGGTAGCGGTTCCTACGAGCAGTACTTC.

The chain couples TRBV5-5 to TRBJ2-3, with D tentatively TRBD1 (5 bases). The germline gives CDR1 SGHKS, CDR2 YYEKEE (reference sequence). The V end lost 1 base, the J end lost 3 bases, and 15 bases lay between the germline ends. The CDR3 contains 16 residues. The CDR3 region has the DNA TGTGCCAGCAGCTTGCTGCGCAGGGCTGGGACAGATACGCAGTATTTT. This codes for CASSLLRRAGTDTQYF.

This chain joins TRBV5-8 and TRBJ1-1; 10 bases align to TRBD1. The V and J ends lost 3 bases and 6 bases, in that order; junction bases with no gene match: 5. The CDR3 is made up of 14 amino acids. Germline lookup yields CDR1 SGHTS and CDR2 YDEGEE. CDR3 sequence: CASSYGQGESEAFF. In DNA form, the CDR3 reads TGTGCCAGCAGCTACGGACAGGGGGAGTCTGAAGCTTTCTTT.

The genes are TRBV11-2 and TRBJ1-5; no clear D. The germline gives CDR1 SGHAT, CDR2 FQNNGV. Trimming removed 5 bases from V and 1 base from J, with 6 bases in between. CDR3 length: 13 residues. As DNA, the CDR3 is TGTGCCAGCAGCATAACAAGCAATCAGCCCCAGCATTTT. Translating gives CASSITSNQPQHF.

The rearrangement joins TRBV4-1 to TRBJ2-2; 10 nucleotides line up with TRBD1. The CDR3 has 16 amino acids. Germline V gene lookup returns CDR1 MGHRA and CDR2 YSYEKL. With 3 bases clipped from V and 5 bases from J, the junction kept 6 bases outside the gene matches. The CDR3 DNA reads TGCGCCAGCAGCCAGTCGACAGGGGGCCTGACCGGGGAGCTGTTTTTT. Translated: CASSQSTGGLTGELFF.

The rearrangement joins TRBV30 to TRBJ1-4; 7 nucleotides match TRBD1. CDR1 is GTSNPN and CDR2 is SVGIG in the germline V gene (reference sequence). The junction had 5 bases not matched to a gene; V was cut back by 5 bases and J by 5 bases. The CDR3 length is 13 residues. Written as DNA, the CDR3 is TGTGCCTGGGGGGACAGTTCCAATGAAAAACTGTTTTTT. It is translated as CAWGDSSNEKLFF.

V is TRBV13 and J is TRBJ1-2; D perhaps matches TRBD1 (5 bases). V was pared by 1 base and J by 2 bases, with 14 bases between. CDR3 size: 16 residues. The germline V gene has CDR1 PRHDT and CDR2 FYEKMQ (reference sequence). The chain's CDR3 is CASSLEGYPANYGYTF. The CDR3 DNA reads TGTGCCAGCAGCTTAGAGGGGTACCCAGCAAACTATGGCTACACCTTC.

V is TRBV19 and J is TRBJ2-1; 11 positions match TRBD2. The junction had 5 bases not matched to a gene; V was cut back by 6 bases and J by 4 bases. Looked up from germline, CDR1 is LNHDA and CDR2 is SQIVND (reference sequence). CDR3 length equals 15 residues. DNA of the CDR3: TGTGCCAGTAGCCCGGGACTAGCGGTTTACAATGAGCAGTTCTTC. It encodes CASSPGLAVYNEQFF.

V usage is TRBV19 and J usage is TRBJ2-1; D unresolved. This CDR3 comprises 15 residues. V was cut by 6 bases and J by 0 bases, with 12 bases left in between. Germline loops: CDR1 LNHDA, CDR2 SQIVND (reference sequence). CDR3 in amino acids: CASRPSSSSYNEQFF. The DNA of the CDR3 is TGTGCCAGTAGGCCATCTTCGAGCTCCTACAATGAGCAGTTCTTC.

This chain uses TRBV4-1 with TRBJ1-1, with 9 bases matching TRBD1. The CDR3 spans 15 residues. V lost 3 bases and J lost 5; bases outside the gene matches: 7. The V gene's germline CDR1 is MGHRA and CDR2 YSYEKL. CDR3 nucleotides: TGCGCCAGCAGCCACCAACAGGGGGCATGGACTGAAGCTTTCTTT. It is translated as CASSHQQGAWTEAFF.